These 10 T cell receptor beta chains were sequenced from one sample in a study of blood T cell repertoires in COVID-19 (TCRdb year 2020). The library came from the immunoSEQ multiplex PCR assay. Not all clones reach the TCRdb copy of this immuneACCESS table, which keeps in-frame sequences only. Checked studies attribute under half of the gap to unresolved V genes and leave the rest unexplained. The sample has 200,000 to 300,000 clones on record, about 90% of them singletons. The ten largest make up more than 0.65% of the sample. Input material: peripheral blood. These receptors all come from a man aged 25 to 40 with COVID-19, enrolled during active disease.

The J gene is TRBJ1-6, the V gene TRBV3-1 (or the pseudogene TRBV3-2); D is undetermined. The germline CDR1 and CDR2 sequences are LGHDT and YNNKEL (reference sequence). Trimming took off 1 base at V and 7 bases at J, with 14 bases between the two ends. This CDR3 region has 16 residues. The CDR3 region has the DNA TGTGCCAGCAGCCAAGGGAGGAGTGCGATAAATTCACCCCTCCACTTT. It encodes CASSQGRSAINSPLHF.

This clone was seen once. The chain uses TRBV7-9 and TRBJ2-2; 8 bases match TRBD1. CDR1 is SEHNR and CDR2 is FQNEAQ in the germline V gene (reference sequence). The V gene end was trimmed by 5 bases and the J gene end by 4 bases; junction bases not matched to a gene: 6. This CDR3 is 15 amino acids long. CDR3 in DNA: TGTGCCAGCAGCCGACAGGGGTTTAGCACCGGGGAGCTGTTTTTT. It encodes CASSRQGFSTGELFF.

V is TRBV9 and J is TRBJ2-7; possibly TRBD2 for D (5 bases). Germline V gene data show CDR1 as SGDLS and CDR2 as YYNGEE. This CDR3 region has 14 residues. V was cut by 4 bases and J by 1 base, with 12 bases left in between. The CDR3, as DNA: TGTGCCAGCAGCCCAGCTCGGGGATCCTACGAGCAGTACTTC. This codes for CASSPARGSYEQYF.

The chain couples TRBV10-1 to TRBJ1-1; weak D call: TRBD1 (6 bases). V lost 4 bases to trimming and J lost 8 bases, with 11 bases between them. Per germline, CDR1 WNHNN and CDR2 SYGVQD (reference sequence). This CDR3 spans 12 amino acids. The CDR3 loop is CASSGTAGEAFF. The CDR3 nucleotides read TGCGCCAGCAGTGGGACAGCCGGAGAAGCTTTCTTT.

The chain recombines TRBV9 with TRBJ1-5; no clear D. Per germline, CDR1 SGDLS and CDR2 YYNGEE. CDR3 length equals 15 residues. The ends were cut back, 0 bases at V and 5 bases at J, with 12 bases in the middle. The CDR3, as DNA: TGTGCCAGCAGCGTAGCTGGGGAGGCTGATCAGCCCCAGCATTTT. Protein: CASSVAGEADQPQHF.

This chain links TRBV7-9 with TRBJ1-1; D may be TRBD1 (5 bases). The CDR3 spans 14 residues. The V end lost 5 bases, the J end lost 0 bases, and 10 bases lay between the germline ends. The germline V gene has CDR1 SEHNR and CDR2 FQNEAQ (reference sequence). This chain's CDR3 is CASSPDIMNTEAFF. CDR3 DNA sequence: TGTGCCAGCAGCCCGGACATTATGAACACTGAAGCTTTCTTT.

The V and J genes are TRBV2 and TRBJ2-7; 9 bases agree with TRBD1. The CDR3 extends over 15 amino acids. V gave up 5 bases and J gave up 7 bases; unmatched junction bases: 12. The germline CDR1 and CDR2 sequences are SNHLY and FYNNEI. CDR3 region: CASSFPDRGRGEQYF. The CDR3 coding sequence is TGTGCCAGCAGTTTCCCGGACAGGGGTCGGGGAGAGCAGTACTTC.

The CDR3 spells CASSESSWARPMNTEAFF. The CDR3 DNA reads as TGCGCCAGCAGTGAGTCGAGCTGGGCCAGGCCGATGAACACTGAAGCTTTCTTT. This chain uses TRBV10-2 with TRBJ1-1; no firm D call. The germline V gene encodes CDR1 WSHSY and CDR2 SAAADI. Trimming removed 0 bases from V and 0 bases from J, with 17 bases in between. The CDR3 runs to 18 residues.

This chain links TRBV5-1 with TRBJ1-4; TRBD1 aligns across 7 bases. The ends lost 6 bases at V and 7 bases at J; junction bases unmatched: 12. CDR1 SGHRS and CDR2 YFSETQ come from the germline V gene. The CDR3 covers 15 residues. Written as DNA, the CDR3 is TGCGCCAGCAAAAGAACAGGGGAGCAGGGTGAAAAACTGTTTTTT. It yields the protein CASKRTGEQGEKLFF.

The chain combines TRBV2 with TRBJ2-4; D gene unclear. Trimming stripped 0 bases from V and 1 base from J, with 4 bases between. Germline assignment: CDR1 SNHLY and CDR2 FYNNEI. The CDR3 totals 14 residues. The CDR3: CASSEALAKNIQYF. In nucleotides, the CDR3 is TGTGCCAGCAGTGAAGCCCTGGCCAAAAACATTCAGTACTTC.